This entry is about one T cell receptor beta chain. The source of the sample is a study of blood T cell repertoires in COVID-19. Method: immunoSEQ multiplex PCR; TCRdb's copy keeps in-frame clones and lacks some. The sample includes roughly 200,000 clones, about 84% seen only once; the top ten take 7.5% to 10%. Germline V gives CDR1 LNHNV, CDR2 YYDKDF (reference sequence). The trim removed 5 bases at V and 5 bases at J, leaving 3 bases unmatched. The CDR3 has 12 amino acids. This clonotype originated in a woman in her twenties or thirties who had recovered from COVID-19. The chain combines TRBV15 with TRBJ2-7; TRBD1 agrees at 7 bases. The sequenced sample was PBMCs or T cells enriched from blood (not recorded which). Here the CDR3 reads CATSLTGNEQYF. In DNA form, the CDR3 reads TGTGCCACCAGCCTGACAGGGAACGAGCAGTACTTC.